The rows below give T cell receptor beta chains drawn from one sample of a study of T cell clones after liver transplantation. Generated by immunoSEQ multiplex PCR, the TCRdb table keeps only in-frame clones and is missing some. Of 98,000 or so clones in the sample, 75% to 90% are singletons; the top ten hold over 0.9%. This material consisted of CD4+ T cells from blood, taken before liver transplant. These receptors were taken from a human donor who received a liver transplant. Each CDR3 is given with its conserved first and last residue. The D gene is left open where the match is weak. Only some rows state a clone size, as once, few, many or a class for expanded clones.

TRBV10-3	.	TRBD1	TRBJ2-2	CAIKGQVDTGELFF	TGTGCCATCAAAGGACAGGTGGACACCGGGGAGCTGTTTTTT
TRBV28	.	.	TRBJ2-7	CASSLQVFSYEQYF	TGTGCCAGCAGCCTACAGGTCTTCTCCTACGAGCAGTACTTC
TRBV6-5	.	TRBD1	TRBJ1-5	CASSYDGTGNQPQHF	TGTGCCAGCAGTTACGATGGGACAGGCAATCAGCCCCAGCATTTT
TRBV9	.	TRBD1	TRBJ1-6	CASSVTGGSPLHF	TGTGCCAGCAGCGTAACAGGGGGTTCACCCCTCCACTTT
TRBV5-1	.	TRBD2	TRBJ2-1	CASSLSGGALNEQFF	TGCGCCAGCAGCTTAAGCGGGGGGGCACTCAATGAGCAGTTCTTC
TRBV2	once	TRBD2	TRBJ2-5	CASSTGLAGETQYF	TGTGCCAGCAGTACTGGACTAGCGGGAGAGACCCAGTACTTC
TRBV7-8	few	.	TRBJ2-7	CASSSEGGSTSPYEQYF	TGTGCCAGCAGCTCAGAGGGAGGCTCTACCAGCCCCTACGAGCAGTACTTC
TRBV7-9	once	.	TRBJ2-7	CASSKAQIYEQYF	TGTGCCAGCAGCAAAGCACAGATTTACGAGCAGTACTTC
TRBV21-1	.	.	TRBJ2-3	CASSFHRGQGSTDTQYF	TGTGCCAGCAGCTTCCACAGGGGGCAAGGGAGCACAGATACGCAGTATTTT
TRBV28	.	.	TRBJ1-3	CASSFGGQAGNTIYF	TGTGCCAGCAGTTTCGGGGGGCAGGCTGGAAACACCATATATTTT
TRBV5-4	.	.	TRBJ2-2	CASSLGGGPRGTGELFF	TGTGCCAGCAGCTTAGGAGGCGGACCCCGAGGCACCGGGGAGCTGTTTTTT
TRBV6-6	.	.	TRBJ1-6	CASTPRAGRRTLHF	TGTGCCAGCACCCCACGGGCAGGGCGGCGTACCCTCCACTTT
TRBV6-5	.	TRBD2	TRBJ2-3	CASSSPGLAADTQYF	TGTGCCAGCAGTTCGCCGGGACTAGCGGCAGATACGCAGTATTTT
TRBV7-6	.	.	TRBJ2-2	CASNSLLGGELFF	TGTGCCAGCAACTCCCTCTTGGGCGGGGAGCTGTTTTTT
TRBV18	.	TRBD2	TRBJ2-1	CASSPGGLAESYNEQFF	TGTGCCAGCTCACCCGGGGGACTAGCGGAATCCTACAATGAGCAGTTCTTC
TRBV6-5	.	TRBD1	TRBJ2-3	CASSDRGAADTQYF	TGTGCCAGCAGCGACAGGGGGGCGGCGGATACGCAGTATTTT
TRBV30	.	.	TRBJ1-5	CAWSVGRRGVQPQHF	TGTGCCTGGAGTGTAGGTAGGAGGGGGGTTCAGCCCCAGCATTTT
TRBV5-3	few	.	TRBJ1-2	CARSLDRDCGYTF	TGTGCCAGAAGCTTGGATAGGGACTGCGGCTACACCTTC
TRBV9	.	.	TRBJ2-3	CASSVAQVSIDTQYF	TGTGCCAGCAGCGTAGCCCAAGTTAGCATCGATACGCAGTATTTT
TRBV28	.	.	TRBJ2-3	CASLTPAEGVDTQYF	TGTGCCAGCCTCACGCCGGCCGAGGGGGTAGATACGCAGTATTTT
TRBV19	once	TRBD1	TRBJ1-3	CASSPRQGLHSGNTIYF	TGTGCCAGTAGTCCTCGACAGGGGCTCCACTCTGGAAACACCATATATTTT
TRBV7-2	.	.	TRBJ2-1	CASSLVRNSYNEQFF	TGTGCCAGCAGCTTGGTCCGAAACTCCTACAATGAGCAGTTCTTC
TRBV6-5	.	.	TRBJ2-5	CASSRKGETQYF	TGTGCCAGCAGCCGGAAGGGAGAGACCCAGTACTTC
TRBV27	.	.	TRBJ1-4	CASRTSATNEKLFF	TGTGCCAGCAGAACGTCAGCAACTAATGAAAAACTGTTTTTT
TRBV5-1	.	TRBD2	TRBJ2-5	CASNPTSGPGTQYF	TGCGCCAGCAACCCAACTAGCGGTCCGGGGACCCAGTACTTC
TRBV19	.	.	TRBJ2-3	CASSIIPSGSTDTQYF	TGTGCCAGTAGTATAATCCCCAGCGGGAGCACAGATACGCAGTATTTT
TRBV9	.	TRBD1	TRBJ1-2	CASSAGDDRGGYTF	TGTGCCAGCAGCGCGGGGGACGACAGGGGTGGCTACACCTTC
TRBV6-4	.	.	TRBJ2-7	CASVTPSSSYEQYF	TGTGCCAGCGTCACCCCATCGAGCTCCTACGAGCAGTACTTC
TRBV18	.	.	TRBJ2-7	CASSPLKLQGNEQYF	TGTGCCAGCTCACCCCTTAAATTGCAGGGGAACGAGCAGTACTTC
TRBV18	.	.	TRBJ2-2	CASSRQGPLPGELFF	TGTGCCAGCTCAAGGCAGGGACCTCTTCCCGGGGAGCTGTTTTTT
TRBV7-6	.	.	TRBJ1-3	CASSSGTFFSGNTIYF	TGTGCCAGCAGCTCCGGGACCTTCTTCTCTGGAAACACCATATATTTT
TRBV6-5	few	.	TRBJ2-7	CASSPGTGVGEQYF	TGTGCCAGCAGTCCGGGGACTGGGGTGGGCGAGCAGTACTTC
TRBV5-1	once	TRBD2	TRBJ2-5	CASSLGSGAPETQYF	TGCGCCAGCAGCTTGGGTAGCGGGGCACCGGAGACCCAGTACTTC
TRBV27	.	TRBD2	TRBJ2-5	CASIPTGTSVEEQYF	TGTGCCAGCATTCCCACCGGGACTAGCGTTGAGGAGCAGTACTTC
TRBV2	few	.	TRBJ1-1	CASSVVLEAFF	TGTGCCAGCAGTGTTGTTCTGGAGGCTTTCTTT
TRBV2	.	TRBD1	TRBJ1-1	CASRSPDRGRTEAFF	TGTGCCAGCAGATCTCCGGACAGGGGTAGGACTGAAGCTTTCTTT
TRBV5-1	.	.	TRBJ1-1	CASSRDSFNTEAFF	TGCGCCAGCAGCAGAGACAGTTTTAACACTGAAGCTTTCTTT
TRBV6-6	.	TRBD2	TRBJ2-2	CASSYSGLVTGELFF	TGTGCCAGCAGTTACTCGGGACTAGTAACCGGGGAGCTGTTTTTT
TRBV28	.	.	TRBJ1-1	CASTIGSSTEAFF	TGTGCCAGTACGATAGGGAGTAGCACTGAAGCTTTCTTT
TRBV11-3	.	.	TRBJ2-3	CASSLMPLGTQYF	TGTGCCAGCAGCTTAATGCCCCTCGGGACGCAGTATTTT
TRBV15	once	TRBD2	TRBJ2-5	CATSGWGQPTSTSGRETQYF	TGTGCCACCAGCGGCTGGGGACAGCCGACATCGACTAGCGGGAGAGAGACCCAGTACTTC
TRBV6-5	few	TRBD1	TRBJ1-2	CASSYGTGVNGYTF	TGTGCCAGCAGTTACGGGACAGGGGTTAATGGCTACACCTTC
TRBV10-2	.	.	TRBJ1-5	CASGATGKSNQPQHF	TGCGCCAGCGGGGCTACAGGGAAGTCAAATCAGCCCCAGCATTTT
TRBV7-2	.	TRBD2	TRBJ2-2	CASRRETGELFF	TGTGCCAGCAGGCGGGAGACCGGGGAGCTGTTTTTT
TRBV14	.	TRBD1	TRBJ2-1	CASSQGRQGRQFF	TGTGCCAGCAGCCAAGGAAGACAGGGTAGGCAGTTCTTC
TRBV15	.	.	TRBJ2-7	CATSRAGRYEQYF	TGTGCCACCAGCAGAGCGGGACGGTACGAGCAGTACTTC
TRBV15	.	.	TRBJ1-5	CATSRGTWDDQPQHF	TGTGCCACCAGCAGAGGGACCTGGGACGATCAGCCCCAGCATTTT
TRBV18	.	.	TRBJ2-1	CASSPRSGSYNEQFF	TGTGCCAGCTCACCCCGTTCCGGCTCCTACAATGAGCAGTTCTTC
TRBV5-1	.	TRBD2	TRBJ2-3	CASSSDSGASTDTQYF	TGCGCCAGCAGCTCCGATAGCGGGGCTAGCACAGATACGCAGTATTTT
TRBV27	.	.	TRBJ2-1	CASSPLAVSSYNEQFF	TGTGCCAGCAGCCCATTAGCGGTAAGCTCCTACAATGAGCAGTTCTTC
TRBV5-1	.	.	TRBJ1-2	CASAPLGGGYTF	TGCGCCAGCGCCCCCCTGGGGGGTGGCTACACCTTC
TRBV7-6	.	.	TRBJ2-7	CASSFSSSSYEQYF	TGTGCCAGCAGCTTTTCCTCGAGCTCCTACGAGCAGTACTTC
TRBV5-1	.	TRBD2	TRBJ2-3	CASSLGREVSTDTQYF	TGCGCCAGCAGCTTGGGGCGGGAGGTGAGCACAGATACGCAGTATTTT
TRBV4-3	.	TRBD1	TRBJ2-2	CASSQEGTGDNTGELFF	TGCGCCAGCAGCCAAGAGGGGACAGGTGACAACACCGGGGAGCTGTTTTTT
TRBV18	once	TRBD1	TRBJ2-2	CASGQVPNTGELFF	TGTGCCAGCGGACAGGTACCGAACACCGGGGAGCTGTTTTTT
TRBV7-6	.	.	TRBJ2-5	CASSRGALETQYF	TGTGCCAGCAGCCGGGGGGCCCTAGAGACCCAGTACTTC
TRBV19	.	TRBD1	TRBJ1-1	CASSIAGTGLF	TGTGCCAGTAGTATAGCTGGGACAGGACTCTTT
TRBV7-9	.	.	TRBJ1-1	CASSHSDRTSNTEAFF	TGTGCCAGCAGCCACTCGGACCGAACCTCCAACACTGAAGCTTTCTTT
TRBV5-4	.	TRBD1	TRBJ2-5	CASSPTGEETQYF	TGTGCCAGCAGCCCGACAGGGGAAGAGACCCAGTACTTC
TRBV5-1	.	TRBD1	TRBJ1-2	CASSLLTGGKGYGYTF	TGCGCCAGCAGCTTGCTGACAGGGGGCAAGGGGTATGGCTACACCTTC